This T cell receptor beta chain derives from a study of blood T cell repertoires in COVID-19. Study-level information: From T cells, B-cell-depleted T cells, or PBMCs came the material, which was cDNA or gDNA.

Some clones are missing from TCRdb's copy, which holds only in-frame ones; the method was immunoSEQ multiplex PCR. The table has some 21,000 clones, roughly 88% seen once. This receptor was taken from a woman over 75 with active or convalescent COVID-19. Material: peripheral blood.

The CDR3 region has the DNA TGTGCCAGCTCACCAACTCTAGCGGGTACCTTCTACGAGCAGTACTTC. As protein: CASSPTLAGTFYEQYF. This chain joins TRBV18 and TRBJ2-7; 8 positions agree with TRBD2. Germline lookup yields CDR1 KGHSH and CDR2 LQKENI. V was pared by 2 bases and J by 3 bases, with 9 bases of the junction left unmatched. The CDR3 loop spans 16 amino acids.